The entry below gives a single TCR beta chain sequence along with its context. The record originates from a study of blood T cell repertoires in COVID-19. Data came from immunoSEQ multiplex PCR; TCRdb stores just in-frame clones and leaves some out. This table holds some 250,000 clones, over 70% found once. This CDR3 has 13 amino acids. The V segment lost 5 bases and the J segment 14 bases; nucleotides outside the gene matches: 6. Germline V gives CDR1 SGHAT, CDR2 FQNNGV. Sequenced: peripheral blood. V and J are TRBV11-2 and TRBJ2-1, with 13 bases that match TRBD2. The TCR comes from a man at least 80 years old with acute or convalescent COVID-19. Here the CDR3 reads CASSRGLAGVKFF. In DNA, the CDR3 is TGTGCCAGCAGCCGCGGACTAGCGGGAGTGAAGTTCTTC.